The sequence of this T cell receptor (beta chain) was determined in a study of OX40 agonist ivuxolimab in advanced cancers. Study summary: The study treated patients with ivuxolimab, an agonistic anti-OX40 (CD134) antibody. At approximately 80% male, the cohort had a mean age of approximately 60 years, ranging from roughly 20 to 90. A history of anti-PD-1, anti-PD-L1 or anti-CTLA-4 therapy was acceptable, and about 37% had some.

Overall study findings and caveats: Both blood CD4+ and CD8+ T cells showed clonal growth by week 6 at 0.1 to 3.0 mg/kg.

The protocol was immunoSEQ multiplex PCR, while the TCRdb copy is restricted to in-frame clones and leaves out a portion. The sample has approximately 58,000 clones; around 80% are singletons. This clone appeared once. Its antigen is not known. The receptor comes from an adult with an advanced solid tumor such as melanoma, head and neck, liver or kidney cancer. This specimen consisted of CD4+ or CD8+ T cells sorted from blood, obtained in a trial of the OX40 agonist ivuxolimab.

The CDR3 loop reads CASSSRDRGGHEQYF. CDR3 nucleotides: TGTGCCAGCAGCTCTCGGGACAGGGGAGGTCACGAGCAGTACTTC. J is TRBJ2-5 and V is TRBV7-6, with 10 bases lining up with TRBD1. The J call may be faulty, since TRBJ2-7 better matches the DNA end. Germline CDR1 is SGHVS and CDR2 is FNYEAQ. The CDR3 spans 15 residues.